Following are 26 T cell receptor beta chains from one sample sequenced in a study of blood T cell repertoires in COVID-19. Libraries were prepared by immunoSEQ multiplex PCR; TCRdb keeps only in-frame clonotypes and omits some of them. The data show about 190,000 clones, with roughly four fifths seen just once and 9.5% to 15% held by the top ten. Sequencing was done on a sample of peripheral blood. All receptors derive from a woman between 50 and 59 years old with acute or convalescent COVID-19.

The chain recombines TRBV6-5 with TRBJ2-7; D remains unclear. The V gene lost 3 bases and the J gene lost 7 bases, with 10 bases spanning the gap. The germline CDR1 and CDR2 sequences are MNHEY and SVGAGI. This CDR3 region has 12 residues. Here the CDR3 DNA reads TGTGCCAGCAGTTATCAGACAAAGGAGCAGTACTTC. Translating gives CASSYQTKEQYF.

V is TRBV30 and J is TRBJ1-2; D is ambiguous. V gave up 3 bases and J gave up 2 bases, with 4 bases separating them. Germline V CDR1 and CDR2: GTSNPN, SVGIG (reference sequence). The CDR3 has 11 residues. CDR3 residues: CAWSVNYGYTF. DNA for the CDR3: TGTGCCTGGAGCGTCAACTATGGCTACACCTTC.

The genes are TRBV27 and TRBJ2-7, with D possibly being TRBD2 (6 bases). The CDR3 sequence is 12 residues long. V was shortened by 3 bases and J by 6 bases, with 9 bases between the two germline ends. Germline CDR1 MNHEY, CDR2 SMNVEV (reference sequence). The CDR3 sequence: CASSFRGTEQYF. CDR3 in DNA: TGTGCCAGCAGTTTCCGGGGGACCGAGCAGTACTTC.

The CDR3, as DNA: TGTGCCAGCAGTCTCGGGGCTGGGGCCAACGTCCTGACTTTC. Its protein is CASSLGAGANVLTF. The J gene is TRBJ2-6, the V gene TRBV2; a possible D gene is TRBD2 (5 bases). Between the trimmed V and J ends, which lost 5 bases and 2 bases, there was a span of 7 bases. This CDR3 has 14 amino acids. The germline V gene has CDR1 SNHLY and CDR2 FYNNEI.

The chain is built from TRBV27 and TRBJ2-6; tentative D call: TRBD1 (5 bases). Per germline, CDR1 MNHEY and CDR2 SMNVEV (reference sequence). V was trimmed by 3 bases and J by 0 bases, leaving 9 bases between them. The CDR3 has 16 residues. The CDR3 sequence is CASSFRVDSGANVLTF. In nucleotides, the CDR3 is TGTGCCAGCAGTTTCAGGGTGGACTCTGGGGCCAACGTCCTGACTTTC.

This clone turned up a few times. The V and J genes are TRBV7-6 and TRBJ2-7; 9 positions agree with TRBD1. The V gene end was trimmed by 5 bases and the J gene end by 5 bases; junction bases not matched to a gene: 10. The V gene's germline CDR1 is SGHVS and CDR2 FNYEAQ. The CDR3 is 15 amino acids. The CDR3 region has the DNA TGTGCCAGCAGCGGCAACACAGGGGGCGTGAACGAGCAGTACTTC. Protein product: CASSGNTGGVNEQYF.

V is TRBV29-1 and J is TRBJ1-2; no firm D call. Trimming removed 2 bases at V and 0 bases at J, with 16 bases between. CDR1 and CDR2 from the germline V gene are SQVTM and ANQGSEA. The CDR3 sequence is 16 residues long. The CDR3 nucleotides read TGCAGCGTTGAAAGAGGATCCGGCGCCCCTAACTATGGCTACACCTTC. It specifies CSVERGSGAPNYGYTF.

The rearrangement joins TRBV5-1 to TRBJ2-1; 9 positions agree with TRBD1. This CDR3 has 15 residues. Trimming at V came to 3 bases and at J to 2 bases, leaving 3 bases not matched to a gene. Germline V gene data show CDR1 as SGHRS and CDR2 as YFSETQ. CDR3 in DNA: TGCGCCAGCAGCTCTCGGGACAGGGCCTACAATGAGCAGTTCTTC. Translated, it gives CASSSRDRAYNEQFF.

CDR3 in DNA: TGTGCCAGCAGTTACCAGGCTACCTCTGGAAACACCATATATTTT. Translating gives CASSYQATSGNTIYF. The chain joins TRBV6-6 to TRBJ1-3; D remains ambiguous. With 2 bases removed from V and 0 bases from J, the gap between germline ends came to 8 bases. Germline values: CDR1 MNHNY, CDR2 SVGAGI (reference sequence). The CDR3 covers 15 residues.

V gene TRBV6-5 combines with J gene TRBJ2-7, with 9 bases identical to TRBD1. The CDR3 sequence is 16 residues long. J gave up 5 bases and V 3 bases, and 11 bases lay outside the gene matches. Germline V gene data show CDR1 as MNHEY and CDR2 as SVGAGI. The DNA of the CDR3 is TGTGCCAGCAGTTATTCCTCGGGACAGGGTGTCCACGAGCAGTACTTC. Translating gives CASSYSSGQGVHEQYF.

This chain connects TRBV3-1 (or the pseudogene TRBV3-2) to TRBJ2-6; 11 bases align to TRBD1. J lost 1 base, V lost 3 bases, and 2 bases had no gene match. From germline, CDR1 is LGHDT and CDR2 YNNKEL (reference sequence). The CDR3 has 17 amino acids. Written as DNA, the CDR3 is TGTGCCAGCAGCCATGGGACAGGGGGGTCTGGGGCCAACGTCCTGACTTTC. Protein product: CASSHGTGGSGANVLTF.

The chain joins TRBV4-1 to TRBJ1-2; 10 positions agree with TRBD1. CDR3 size: 13 residues. Trimming removed 3 bases from V and 6 bases from J; junction bases left unmatched: 1. CDR1 MGHRA and CDR2 YSYEKL come from the germline V gene. CDR3 bases: TGCGCCAGCAGCCAGGGACAGGGGAATGGCTACACCTTC. This encodes CASSQGQGNGYTF.

The genes are TRBV5-1 and TRBJ2-3, with unresolved D. There are 14 residues in the CDR3. Trimming took 0 bases from V and 3 from J, leaving 8 bases between them. The germline CDR1 and CDR2 sequences are SGHRS and YFSETQ. CDR3 DNA sequence: TGCGCCAGCAGCTTGGCCGTCTCTACAGATACGCAGTATTTT. It codes for CASSLAVSTDTQYF. The entire variable domain, with the rest obtained from reference TRBV5-1 and TRBJ2-3, is as follows: KAGVTQTPRYLIKTRGQQVTLSCSPISGHRSVSWYQQTPGQGLQFLFEYFSETQRNKGNFPGRFSGRQFSNSRSEMNVSTLELGDSALYLCASSLAVSTDTQYFGPGTRLTVL.

This chain links TRBV5-1 with TRBJ2-1; 11 nucleotides agree with TRBD2. The CDR3 is made up of 16 amino acids. Per germline, CDR1 SGHRS and CDR2 YFSETQ. V lost 0 bases and J lost 7; bases outside the gene matches: 6. The CDR3 DNA reads TGCGCCAGCAGCTTGGCGCCTAGCGGGGGGTCGAATGAGCAGTTCTTC. Protein product: CASSLAPSGGSNEQFF. Based on the CDR3 plus reference TRBV5-1 and TRBJ2-1, the full variable domain is KAGVTQTPRYLIKTRGQQVTLSCSPISGHRSVSWYQQTPGQGLQFLFEYFSETQRNKGNFPGRFSGRQFSNSRSEMNVSTLELGDSALYLCASSLAPSGGSNEQFFGPGTRLTVL.

The rearrangement joins TRBV3-1 (or the pseudogene TRBV3-2) to TRBJ2-7; 9 bases fit TRBD1. CDR1 and CDR2 (germline): LGHDT, YNNKEL (reference sequence). This CDR3 is 16 amino acids long. With 4 bases clipped from V and 6 bases from J, the junction kept 13 bases outside the gene matches. The CDR3 loop is CASSRGQGTGSSEQYF. The CDR3 DNA follows: TGTGCCAGCAGCCGGGGACAGGGCACTGGGTCGAGCGAGCAGTACTTC.

V is TRBV19 and J is TRBJ1-5, with TRBD1 identical over 9 bases. The CDR3 has 15 amino acids. Per the germline V gene, CDR1 is LNHDA and CDR2 is SQIVND (reference sequence). V trimming: 5 bases; J trimming: 6 bases; junction bases outside the gene matches: 8. CDR3 region: CASSPRQGVGQPQHF. DNA for the CDR3: TGTGCCAGTAGTCCCCGACAGGGGGTAGGTCAGCCCCAGCATTTT.

CDR3 in amino acids: CASSPEVGSLTKNIQYF. The CDR3 bases are TGTGCCAGCAGCCCAGAAGTTGGATCACTAACCAAAAACATTCAGTACTTC. This sequence joins TRBV11-2 and TRBJ2-4; no reliable D call. CDR1 and CDR2 (germline): SGHAT, FQNNGV. The CDR3 has 17 amino acids. Trimming took off 5 bases at V and 2 bases at J, with 19 bases between the two ends.

J is TRBJ1-3 and V is TRBV7-6; the D gene is possibly TRBD1 (5 bases). Trimming shortened V by 0 bases and J by 4 bases, and 10 bases separated the two germline ends. The germline V gene encodes CDR1 SGHVS and CDR2 FNYEAQ. The CDR3 totals 15 residues. For the CDR3, the DNA is TGTGCCAGCAGCTTAGCGCAGGGTGGCGGAAACACCATATATTTT. Protein product: CASSLAQGGGNTIYF.

This clone was counted between two and nine times. The rearrangement joins TRBV24-1 to TRBJ1-5; D not certain. Per the germline V gene, CDR1 is KGHDR and CDR2 is SFDVKD. V dropped 3 bases and J dropped 2 bases, with 13 bases sitting between them. The CDR3 is 16 residues long. The CDR3 protein is CATSDGVGGGNQPQHF. CDR3 bases: TGTGCCACCAGTGATGGAGTAGGCGGAGGCAATCAGCCCCAGCATTTT.

The gene calls are TRBV5-6 and TRBJ1-4; no reliable D call. Germline V CDR1 and CDR2: SGHDT, YYEEEE. Trimming shortened V by 2 bases and J by 8 bases, and 13 bases separated the two germline ends. The CDR3 runs 14 residues. In DNA form, the CDR3 reads TGTGCCAGCAGCTTTCGGGGAGTAGACGAAAAACTGTTTTTT. It encodes CASSFRGVDEKLFF.

This chain links TRBV2 with TRBJ1-3; 7 nucleotides match TRBD1. Germline V gives CDR1 SNHLY, CDR2 FYNNEI. CDR3 length: 16 amino acids. V dropped 6 bases and J dropped 0; count of bases not matched to a gene: 8. CDR3 sequence (DNA): TGTGCCAGCAGGGGTAACAGGGGTGGCTCTGGAAACACCATATATTTT. Amino acid sequence: CASRGNRGGSGNTIYF.

The chain links TRBV5-1 to TRBJ1-3; 10 bases align to TRBD1. CDR1 and CDR2 (germline): SGHRS, YFSETQ. This CDR3 has 17 residues. J was trimmed by 1 base and V by 2 bases; bases with no gene match: 6. CDR3 protein: CASSLRTGGVSGNTIYF. The CDR3 DNA sequence: TGCGCCAGCAGCTTACGGACAGGGGGAGTATCTGGAAACACCATATATTTT.

V gene TRBV7-2 combines with J gene TRBJ1-2; a weak D match, TRBD1 (6 bases). The CDR3 loop spans 16 amino acids. The V end was cut by 0 bases, the J end by 5 bases, with 16 bases between. From germline, CDR1 is SGHTA and CDR2 FQGNSA. The CDR3 here is CASSLAGERGGYGYTF. CDR3 in DNA: TGTGCCAGCAGCTTAGCGGGGGAAAGGGGGGGATATGGCTACACCTTC.

V and J are TRBV30 and TRBJ2-5; TRBD2 might be the D (6 bases). Germline V gene data show CDR1 as GTSNPN and CDR2 as SVGIG (reference sequence). The CDR3 runs 13 residues. Trimming removed 5 bases at V and 0 bases at J, with 10 bases between. The chain's CDR3 is CAWARGHQETQYF. The CDR3 DNA is TGTGCCTGGGCGCGGGGACACCAAGAGACCCAGTACTTC.

The chain links TRBV18 to TRBJ2-7; TRBD1 aligns across 7 bases. CDR3 size: 14 residues. J gave up 3 bases and V 3 bases, and 5 bases lay outside the gene matches. Germline V CDR1 and CDR2: KGHSH, LQKENI. CDR3 sequence: CASSPGQNNYEQYF. The CDR3, as DNA: TGTGCCAGCTCACCGGGACAGAACAACTACGAGCAGTACTTC.

The chain is built from TRBV5-1 and TRBJ1-4; D gene uncertain. The CDR3 length is 14 residues. Germline V gene sequence: CDR1 SGHRS, CDR2 YFSETQ. The V end lost 3 bases, the J end lost 4 bases, and 10 bases lay between the germline ends. CDR3 in DNA: TGCGCCAGCAGCTCTGAGGGCTATAATGAAAAACTGTTTTTT. The encoded protein is CASSSEGYNEKLFF.